What follows is one T cell receptor (beta chain) and its context. Antigen unknown. Naivety among CD8 cells was defined by CD45RO negativity and positive CCR7 selection, thereby excluding terminally differentiated effector memory CD45RA+ cells. The data stem from a study of shared clonotypes between healthy human individuals. Overall study findings and caveats: It was anticipated that sequencing depth would influence how many clonotypes donors shared. Sharing across a handful of donors was seen in 4% to 6.5% of naive CD4 clonotypes. The study sampled only blood, and tissue repertoires likely differ. Naive subsets, compared against memory subsets, generally had larger estimated richness values.

Profiled with immunoSEQ multiplex PCR; TCRdb holds only in-frame clones, not every one. This table has nearly 2 million clones, about 95% appearing once. The sequenced sample consisted of naive CD8+ T cells sorted from blood. This clonotype was obtained from a man in his late teens or twenties in good health.

In DNA, the CDR3 is TGCGCCAGCAGTAAAGGACTAGTCTCCTACGAGCAGTACTTC. The encoded protein is CASSKGLVSYEQYF. The chain links TRBV4-1 to TRBJ2-7; 7 bases match TRBD2. CDR1 and CDR2 from the germline V gene are MGHRA and YSYEKL. CDR3 length equals 14 residues. The ends lost 6 bases at V and 0 bases at J; junction bases unmatched: 5.